Listed below are T cell receptor beta chains from one sample, sequenced in a study of cytomegalovirus exposure and HLA in healthy donors. This table comes from immunoSEQ multiplex PCR, and its TCRdb copy is limited to in-frame clones, with some not included. The sample lists about 350,000 clones; about nine tenths were seen once. The sample was PBMCs. The receptor source for this set is a woman in her thirties in good health and CMV-seropositive. CDR3s include the opening cysteine and the closing phenylalanine or tryptophan. D genes are given only for firm matches. Clone size is stated in some rows and not others, as once, few, many or a class when expanded.

clone_size | j_call | d_call | v_call | cdr3_nt | cdr3_aa
once | TRBJ2-4 | . | TRBV27 | TGTGCCAGCAGTTTATGGGGTCGACTCCCTCAAGGGGGGATTCAGTACTTC | CASSLWGRLPQGGIQYF
. | TRBJ2-2 | . | TRBV9 | TGTGCCAGCAGTAGGGCCACGAACACCGGGGAGCTGTTTTTT | CASSRATNTGELFF
once | TRBJ2-5 | . | TRBV29-1 | TGCAGCGTCGCCGAGGACGGCCTACATTCCCAAGAGACCCAGTACTTC | CSVAEDGLHSQETQYF
. | TRBJ1-2 | TRBD1 | TRBV9 | TGTGCCAGCAGCGTTGGGACAGGGGGGGCGTATGGCTACACCTTC | CASSVGTGGAYGYTF
few | TRBJ1-2 | . | TRBV7-2 | TGTGCCAGCAGCTCGACAGTCTATGGCTACACCTTC | CASSSTVYGYTF
few | TRBJ1-6 | . | TRBV30 | TGTGCCTGGGAGGCGCAGGGAAATTCACCCCTCCACTTT | CAWEAQGNSPLHF
. | TRBJ2-7 | TRBD1 | TRBV19 | TGTGCCAGTAGTACCGGACAGGGCTTCGAGCAGTACTTC | CASSTGQGFEQYF
. | TRBJ2-1 | . | TRBV9 | TGTGCCAGCAGCGTCTTGGGGGACTACAATGAGCAGTTCTTC | CASSVLGDYNEQFF
. | TRBJ2-7 | . | TRBV27 | TGTGCCAGCAGTTTATACTGGACACGCGAGCAGTACTTC | CASSLYWTREQYF
. | TRBJ2-3 | TRBD1 | TRBV7-7 | TGTGCCAGCAGCCCGTGGACAGGGGGGAGCACAGATACGCAGTATTTT | CASSPWTGGSTDTQYF
. | TRBJ1-3 | . | TRBV30 | TGTGCCTGGAGTGCAATTAATTTGGGAAACACCATATATTTT | CAWSAINLGNTIYF
. | TRBJ1-1 | . | TRBV9 | TGTGCCAGCAGCTGGGCAGGGGACCAAATGAACACTGAAGCTTTCTTT | CASSWAGDQMNTEAFF
. | TRBJ1-2 | . | TRBV7-9 | TGTGCCAGCAGCTTAGGGCAGGGGTGGTATGGCTACACCTTC | CASSLGQGWYGYTF
. | TRBJ2-5 | TRBD2 | TRBV13 | TGTGCCAGCGGTGGGAGGGAGGTCGCGACCCAGTACTTC | CASGGREVATQYF
. | TRBJ2-7 | . | TRBV19 | TGTGCCAGTAGTGCCGGGGCGGGTTCCACCTACGAGCAGTACTTC | CASSAGAGSTYEQYF
. | TRBJ1-2 | . | TRBV25-1 | TGTGCCAGCAGTGGCCAGGGTGTTTTGCAAGAGCACTACACCTTC | CASSGQGVLQEHYTF
. | TRBJ1-1 | TRBD1 | TRBV6-5 | TGTGCCAGCAGTTCCGGGACAGGGGTAAACACTGAAGCTTTCTTT | CASSSGTGVNTEAFF
few | TRBJ2-2 | . | TRBV5-5 | TGTGCCAGCAGAACCAACACCGGGGAGCTGTTTTTT | CASRTNTGELFF
. | TRBJ1-2 | . | TRBV28 | TGTGCCAGCAGCTCGCCCGCACAGGGCCACGAGTATGGCTACACCTTC | CASSSPAQGHEYGYTF
. | TRBJ1-5 | . | TRBV18 | TGTGCCAGCTCACCAGTGGACAATCAGCCCCAGCATTTT | CASSPVDNQPQHF
. | TRBJ1-1 | . | TRBV14 | TGTGCCAGCAGCCAAAACGCCTGGAACACTGAAGCTTTCTTT | CASSQNAWNTEAFF
once | TRBJ2-5 | TRBD1 | TRBV11-2 | TGTGCCAGCAGCCATAGACGACAGGGGGAGACCCAGTACTTC | CASSHRRQGETQYF
. | TRBJ2-1 | . | TRBV5-1 | TGCGCCAGCAGCTTCGGGAGTTCCTACAATGAGCAGTTCTTC | CASSFGSSYNEQFF
. | TRBJ2-4 | TRBD2 | TRBV27 | TGTGCCAGCAGTTTAGCGGGAGTGGTTTGCGCCAAAAACATTCAGTACTTC | CASSLAGVVCAKNIQYF
. | TRBJ2-6 | . | TRBV9 | TGTGCCAGCAGCCCCTCGGGGGCCGGAGCTCTCTCTGGGGCCAACGTCCTGACTTTC | CASSPSGAGALSGANVLTF
. | TRBJ1-4 | . | TRBV13 | TGTGCCAGCAGCCAGGGTCAGGGTCAAACTAATGAAAAACTGTTTTTT | CASSQGQGQTNEKLFF
. | TRBJ2-7 | TRBD1 | TRBV5-1 | TGCGCCAGCAGCTACCGGGACAGGGGGGACGAGCAGTACTTC | CASSYRDRGDEQYF
. | TRBJ1-2 | TRBD1 | TRBV15 | TGTGCCACCAGCGGGACAGTTACCTATGGCTACACCTTC | CATSGTVTYGYTF
few | TRBJ2-5 | . | TRBV6-5 | TGTGCCAGCAGCCGGGGCAGGGGAAGGGAAGAGACCCAGTACTTC | CASSRGRGREETQYF
. | TRBJ2-7 | TRBD1 | TRBV4-3 | TGCGCCAGCAGCCATCTTTCAGGACAGGGTTTGGTGTACGAGCAGTACTTC | CASSHLSGQGLVYEQYF
. | TRBJ2-5 | . | TRBV6-5 | TGTGCCAGCAGTTACTCGAACAGTCTGGAGACCCAGTACTTC | CASSYSNSLETQYF
. | TRBJ2-7 | TRBD2 | TRBV28 | TGTGCCAGCAGTATTCTAGCGGGAGTTGGCGAGCAGTACTTC | CASSILAGVGEQYF
. | TRBJ1-4 | . | TRBV30 | TGTGCCTGGAGTGTTCGAGGGAATCTTGGGAAACTGTTTTTT | CAWSVRGNLGKLFF
. | TRBJ2-3 | . | TRBV27 | TGTGCCAGCAACCCTCCGGGCCTTAGTACGCAGTATTTT | CASNPPGLSTQYF
. | TRBJ2-1 | . | TRBV14 | TGTGCCAGCAGCCATCTAGCCACCGTCCTTGAGCAGTTCTTC | CASSHLATVLEQFF
. | TRBJ2-7 | . | TRBV6-5 | TGTGCCAGCAGTTACTCGGCCAAGAACTACGAGCAGTACTTC | CASSYSAKNYEQYF
. | TRBJ2-7 | . | TRBV29-1 | TGCAGCGTTGCCAGGGCTAGTGGCGAGCAGTACTTC | CSVARASGEQYF
. | TRBJ2-2 | . | TRBV19 | TGTGCCACCCAGAGCTTGGCAGAGGGAATCGGGGAGCTGTTTTTT | CATQSLAEGIGELFF
. | TRBJ2-1 | TRBD1 | TRBV13 | TGTGCCAGCAGCTCGGGACAGGGGATTTACAATGAGCAGTTCTTC | CASSSGQGIYNEQFF
. | TRBJ2-7 | . | TRBV28 | TGTGCCAGCAGTTTAGCCACGGATAGCGTCTCCTACGAGCAGTACTTC | CASSLATDSVSYEQYF